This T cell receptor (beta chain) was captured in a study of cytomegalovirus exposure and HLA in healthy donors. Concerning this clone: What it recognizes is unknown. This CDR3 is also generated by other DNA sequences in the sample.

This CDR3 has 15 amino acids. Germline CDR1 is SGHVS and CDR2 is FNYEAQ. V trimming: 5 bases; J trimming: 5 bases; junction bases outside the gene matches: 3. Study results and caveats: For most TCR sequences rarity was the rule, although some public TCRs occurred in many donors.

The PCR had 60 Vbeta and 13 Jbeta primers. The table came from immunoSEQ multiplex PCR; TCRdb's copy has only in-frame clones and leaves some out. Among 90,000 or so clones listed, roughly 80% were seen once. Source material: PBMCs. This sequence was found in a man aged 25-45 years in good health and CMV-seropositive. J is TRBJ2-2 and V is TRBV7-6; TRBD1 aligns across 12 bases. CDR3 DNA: TGTGCCAGCAGCCCGGGACAGGGGGCGACCGGGGAGCTGTTTTTT. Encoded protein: CASSPGQGATGELFF.